This T cell receptor (beta chain) came from a study of cytomegalovirus exposure and HLA in healthy donors. The study, taken as a whole, reports: Data from an earlier analysis indicated that most TCR beta V segments were productive either about 90% or about 30% of the time. Cytomegalovirus-associated TCR beta chains were listed, numbering some 170. Exclusion as indistinguishable affected some V segments, including TRBV6-2 and TRBV6-3.

With regard to this clone: What it binds is unknown.

The PCR ran on 60 Vbeta and 13 Jbeta primers. Original processing methods: It was a later analysis that counted about 80 million unique TCR beta chains, of which 8.5 million to 12 million were shared. Some clones are missing from TCRdb's copy, which holds only in-frame ones; the method was immunoSEQ multiplex PCR. Clonal size and the V and J genes are those of that table, whereas D and trimming came from the DNA. Recorded here are approximately 130,000 clones; the top ten clones represent roughly 2%. Germline V gene lookup returns CDR1 MDHEN and CDR2 SYDVKM. V shed 6 bases, J shed 4 bases, and the junction held 7 bases outside the gene matches. The CDR3 covers 14 residues.

The sequence was collected from a woman in her sixties in good health and CMV-seronegative. The V gene is TRBV28, the J gene TRBJ1-1; 8 bases agree with TRBD1. The sequencing sample was made of PBMCs. The CDR3 nucleotides read TGTGCCAGCAGCTCAACGACAGGGGTCACTGAAGCTTTCTTT. It encodes CASSSTTGVTEAFF.